Detailed here is one T cell receptor (beta chain). The antigen remains undetermined. The test was conducted at deep level. TCRdb keeps only in-frame clones here, not all; method: immunoSEQ multiplex PCR. The sample yields approximately 940,000 clones, 70% to 85% seen once. This sample is part of a study of shared clonotypes between healthy human individuals. Overall study: Plates per donor: three CD4 naive, three CD4 memory, two CD8 naive, one CD8 memory. Broader study findings: Non-shared clonotypes had lower generation probabilities than clonotypes shared by all four sorted-subset donors. Blood alone was sampled, and tissue repertoires likely differ.

The CDR3 sequence is 15 residues long. The germline V and J ends were trimmed by 1 base and 4 bases, with 14 bases remaining between them. Germline CDR1 SGHTA, CDR2 FQGNSA. The source is a man between 18 and 29 years old in good health. The chain combines TRBV7-2 with TRBJ2-7, with a weak D call TRBD2 (6 bases). Sequenced input: memory CD4+ T cells sorted from blood. Subset described: CD45RA-negative fraction. The CDR3: CASSLEGGGAYEQYF. CDR3 nucleotides: TGTGCCAGCAGCTTAGAAGGCGGAGGGGCGTACGAGCAGTACTTC. The whole variable domain, remainder taken from reference TRBV7-2 and TRBJ2-7, is GAGVSQSPSNKVTEKGKDVELRCDPISGHTALYWYRQSLGQGLEFLIYFQGNSAPDKSGLPSDRFSAERTGGSVSTLTIQRTQQEDSAVYLCASSLEGGGAYEQYFGPGTRLTVT.